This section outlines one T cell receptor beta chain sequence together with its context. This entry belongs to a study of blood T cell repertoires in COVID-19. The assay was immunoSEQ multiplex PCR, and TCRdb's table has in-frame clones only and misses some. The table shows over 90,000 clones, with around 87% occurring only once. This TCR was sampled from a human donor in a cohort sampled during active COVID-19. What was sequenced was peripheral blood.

Here the CDR3 DNA reads TGTGCCAGCAGTTTTAGCGGTTCCTACGAGCAGTACTTC. Translated: CASSFSGSYEQYF. The chain recombines TRBV28 with TRBJ2-7, with D perhaps TRBD2 (6 bases). The CDR3 covers 13 residues. Trimming removed 3 bases from V and 1 base from J, with 7 bases in between. Germline CDR1 and CDR2: MDHEN and SYDVKM.